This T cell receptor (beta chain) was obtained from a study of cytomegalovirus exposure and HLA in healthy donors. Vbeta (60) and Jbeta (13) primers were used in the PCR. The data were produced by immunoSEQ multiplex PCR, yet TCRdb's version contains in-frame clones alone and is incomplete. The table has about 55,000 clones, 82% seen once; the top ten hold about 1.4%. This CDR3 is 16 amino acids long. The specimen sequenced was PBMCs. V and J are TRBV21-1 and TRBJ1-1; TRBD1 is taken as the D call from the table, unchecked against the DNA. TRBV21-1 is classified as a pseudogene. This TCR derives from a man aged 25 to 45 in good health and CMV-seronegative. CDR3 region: CASSKDGTDMNTEAFF. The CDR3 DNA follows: TGTGCCAGCAGCAAAGATGGTACCGACATGAACACTGAAGCTTTCTTT.